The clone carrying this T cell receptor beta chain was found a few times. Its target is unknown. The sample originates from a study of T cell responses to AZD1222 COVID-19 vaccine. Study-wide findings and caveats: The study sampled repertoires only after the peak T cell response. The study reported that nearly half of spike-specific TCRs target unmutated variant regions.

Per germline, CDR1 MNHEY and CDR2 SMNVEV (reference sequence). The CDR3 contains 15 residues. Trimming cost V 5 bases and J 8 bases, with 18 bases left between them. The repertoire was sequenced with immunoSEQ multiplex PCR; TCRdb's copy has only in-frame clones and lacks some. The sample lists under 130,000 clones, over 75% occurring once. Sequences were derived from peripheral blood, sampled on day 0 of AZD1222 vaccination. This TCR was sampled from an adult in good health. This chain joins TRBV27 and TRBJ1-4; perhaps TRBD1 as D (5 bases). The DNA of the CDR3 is TGTGCCAGCAGTCTTTCAGGGTCCTATGGGGAAAAACTGTTTTTT. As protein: CASSLSGSYGEKLFF.